This TCR beta chain was documented in a study of blood T cell repertoires in COVID-19. About the study: Sites across the United States, Italy and Spain contributed samples from acute and convalescent COVID-19. T cells, B-cell-depleted T cells, or PBMCs provided the cDNA or gDNA that served as material.

Authors' processing steps: Reference gene primer amplification in the assay estimated nucleated cell counts. TCRdb's copy holds only in-frame clones and misses some; the assay was immunoSEQ multiplex PCR. Clone size and V and J calls were adopted from that table, with D and trimming inferred from the DNA. Of about 190,000 clones in the sample, over 75% are singletons; the top ten hold 9.5% to 15%. This clone was counted only a few times. With 4 bases clipped from V and 7 bases from J, the junction kept 6 bases outside the gene matches. The CDR3 is 14 residues long. The germline V gene has CDR1 SGHRS and CDR2 YFSETQ.

This receptor was obtained from a woman between 50 and 59 years old with acute or convalescent COVID-19. Sequenced input: peripheral blood. This chain uses TRBV5-1 with TRBJ2-1; the match to TRBD2 covers 9 bases. CDR3 bases: TGCGCCAGCAGCCCAATCAGCGGGGGGAATGAGCAGTTCTTC. This gives the protein CASSPISGGNEQFF.